The clone carrying this T cell receptor beta chain showed up many times. TCRdb ran MiXCR on the RACE reads and lists one entry per CDR3 protein. The sample has approximately 400,000 distinct CDR3 sequences; around 5% are singletons. The data derive from a study of human T cells and chemical hapten exposure. Time point specified: patch test 1, 2 weeks after DPC sensitization. As to treatment: therapeutic diphenylcyclopropenone sensitization with weekly scalp DPC. Sequencing started from total RNA isolated from unfractionated whole blood. Germline V gene data show CDR1 as SGHRS and CDR2 as YFSETQ. Trimming stripped 0 bases from V and 5 bases from J, with 8 bases between. This CDR3 has 13 residues.

This clonotype originated in a woman aged 50 to 60 with alopecia areata. Some clones in this sample may be carry-over from other donors' samples. Specimen: whole blood, collected in connection with sensitization to the hapten diphenylcyclopropenone (DPC). This chain links TRBV5-1 with TRBJ1-1; the D is unclear. CDR3 sequence (DNA): TGCGCCAGCAGCTTGGGGGAGGTAACTGAAGCTTTCTTT. The encoded protein is CASSLGEVTEAFF.